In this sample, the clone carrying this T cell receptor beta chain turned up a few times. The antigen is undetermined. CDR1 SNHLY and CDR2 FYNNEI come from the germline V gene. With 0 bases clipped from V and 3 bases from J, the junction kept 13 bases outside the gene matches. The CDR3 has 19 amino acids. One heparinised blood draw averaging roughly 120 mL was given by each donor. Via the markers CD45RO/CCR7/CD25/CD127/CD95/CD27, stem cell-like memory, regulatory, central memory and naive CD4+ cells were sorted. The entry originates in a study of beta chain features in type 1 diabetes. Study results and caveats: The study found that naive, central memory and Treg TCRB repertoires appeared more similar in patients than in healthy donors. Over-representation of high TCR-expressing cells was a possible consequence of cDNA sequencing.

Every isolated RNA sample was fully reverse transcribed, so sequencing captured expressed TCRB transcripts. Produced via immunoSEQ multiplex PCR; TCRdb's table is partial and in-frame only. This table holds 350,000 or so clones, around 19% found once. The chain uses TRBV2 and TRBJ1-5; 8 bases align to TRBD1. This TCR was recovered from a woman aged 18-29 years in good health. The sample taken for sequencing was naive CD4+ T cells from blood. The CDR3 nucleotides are TGTGCCAGCAGTGAAGCGCTTCGTACAGGGGGGACTTTCAATCAGCCCCAGCATTTT. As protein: CASSEALRTGGTFNQPQHF.